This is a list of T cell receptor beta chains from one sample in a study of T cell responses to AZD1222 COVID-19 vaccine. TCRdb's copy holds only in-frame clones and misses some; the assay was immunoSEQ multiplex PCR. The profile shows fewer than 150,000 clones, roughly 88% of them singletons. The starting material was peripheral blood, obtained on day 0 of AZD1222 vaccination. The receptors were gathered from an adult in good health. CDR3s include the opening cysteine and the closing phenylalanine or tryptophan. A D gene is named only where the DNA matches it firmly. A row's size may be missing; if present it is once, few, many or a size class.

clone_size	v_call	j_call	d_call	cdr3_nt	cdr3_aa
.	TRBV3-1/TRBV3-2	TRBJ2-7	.	TGTGCCAGCAGCCAGGGGGTGACTGGGGCCTACGAGCAGTACTTC	CASSQGVTGAYEQYF
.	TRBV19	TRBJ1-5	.	TGTGCCAGTAGTAGGGGGGGTAGTAATCAGCCCCAGCATTTT	CASSRGGSNQPQHF
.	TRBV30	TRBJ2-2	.	TGTGCCTGGAGTAGGGAGAACACCGGGGAGCTGTTTTTT	CAWSRENTGELFF
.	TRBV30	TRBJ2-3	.	TGTGCCTGGAGTGTGACGACAGATACGCAGTATTTT	CAWSVTTDTQYF
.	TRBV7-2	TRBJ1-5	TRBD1	TGTGCCAGCAGCACACCTGGCAGGGGGGGTAATCAGCCCCAGCATTTT	CASSTPGRGGNQPQHF
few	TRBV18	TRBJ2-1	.	TGTGCCAGCTCCTCCTCCAGGAGCTCCTACAATGAGCAGTTCTTC	CASSSSRSSYNEQFF
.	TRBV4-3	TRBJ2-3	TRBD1	TGCGCCAGCAGCCAAGACCTAATAACAGGGGGTAGGACAGATACGCAGTATTTT	CASSQDLITGGRTDTQYF
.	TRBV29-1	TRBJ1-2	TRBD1	TGCAGCGTTGAAACAGGGGGCGACTATGGCTACACCTTC	CSVETGGDYGYTF
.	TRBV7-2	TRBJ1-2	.	TGTGCCAGCAGCTTTCGGGTCTCCTATGGCTACACCTTC	CASSFRVSYGYTF
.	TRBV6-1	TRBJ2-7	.	TGTGCCAGCAGTGAATCCCTGGGCCCAAACCCCGAGCAGTACTTC	CASSESLGPNPEQYF
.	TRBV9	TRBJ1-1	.	TGTGCCAGCAGCGAGGGTGTAGCGAACACTGAAGCTTTCTTT	CASSEGVANTEAFF
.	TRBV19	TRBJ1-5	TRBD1	TGTGCCAGTACTGACAGGGGGCTCTGGAATCAGCCCCAGCATTTT	CASTDRGLWNQPQHF
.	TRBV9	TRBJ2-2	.	TGTGCCAGCAGCGCCCCTGAAACTGATGGGGAGCTGTTTTTT	CASSAPETDGELFF
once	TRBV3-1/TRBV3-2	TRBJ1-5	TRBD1	TGTGCCAGCAGAAACAGGGGGCTTCCTTATAGCAATCAGCCCCAGCATTTT	CASRNRGLPYSNQPQHF
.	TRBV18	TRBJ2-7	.	TGTGCCAGCTCACCAGGGAATCCCTACGAGCAGTACTTC	CASSPGNPYEQYF
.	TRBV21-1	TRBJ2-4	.	TGTGCCAGCAGCCGCCTAGCGGACAAAAACATTCAGTACTTC	CASSRLADKNIQYF
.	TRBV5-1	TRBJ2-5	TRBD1	TGCGCCAGCGGGACCGGGACAGGGGAAGAGACCCAGTACTTC	CASGTGTGEETQYF
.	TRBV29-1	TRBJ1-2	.	TGCAGCGTACCCGGACAGTTGACGAGCTACACCTTC	CSVPGQLTSYTF
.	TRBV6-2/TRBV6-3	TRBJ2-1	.	TGTGCCAGCAGTCCGGGGGGCCCCGTGAATGAGCAGTTCTTC	CASSPGGPVNEQFF
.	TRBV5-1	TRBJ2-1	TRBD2	TGCGCCAGCAGCTCAACCGGGACTAGCTATCCGACCCATGAGCAGTTCTTC	CASSSTGTSYPTHEQFF
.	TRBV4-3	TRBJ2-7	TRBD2	TGCGCCAGCAGCCAAGAGGGCGGGGGGGCCCCCATCAAGCAGTACTTC	CASSQEGGGAPIKQYF
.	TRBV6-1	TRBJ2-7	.	TGTGCCAGCAGTGACCAGGTTCCCTACGAGCAGTACTTC	CASSDQVPYEQYF
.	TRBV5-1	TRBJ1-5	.	TGCGCCAGCAGCCCCGGCCGAGAAGGAGGCAATCAGCCCCAGCATTTT	CASSPGREGGNQPQHF
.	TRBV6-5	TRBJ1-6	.	TGTGCCAGCAGCGTGGGGGGGAATAATTCACCCCTCCACTTT	CASSVGGNNSPLHF
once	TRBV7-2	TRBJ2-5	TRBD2	TGTGCCAGCAGCCCAAGACTAGCGGGAGGTGAGACCCAGTACTTC	CASSPRLAGGETQYF
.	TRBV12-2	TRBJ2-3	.	TGTGCAAGTCGCTTAGCCCAGGGGGGGGTCACAGATACGCAGTATTTT	CASRLAQGGVTDTQYF
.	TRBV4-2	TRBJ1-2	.	TGTGCCAGCAGCCAAGATGAACGGTTAGCTAACTATGGCTACACCTTC	CASSQDERLANYGYTF
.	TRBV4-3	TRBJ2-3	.	TGCGCCAGCAGCCAAGATTCCCCAGCGGGCCAGGAGGGGCAGTATTTT	CASSQDSPAGQEGQYF
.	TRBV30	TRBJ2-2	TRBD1	TGTGCCTGGAGTCCACTGGACAGGGAGGCCGGGGAGCTGTTTTTT	CAWSPLDREAGELFF
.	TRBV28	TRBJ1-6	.	TGTGCCAGCAGTTTCTCCCCCGGGACAAGGAATAATTCACCCCTCCACTTT	CASSFSPGTRNNSPLHF
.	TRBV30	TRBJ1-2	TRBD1	TGTGCCTTAACCGACAGGGGGGTCTATGGCTACACCTTC	CALTDRGVYGYTF
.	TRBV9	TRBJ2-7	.	TGTGCCAGCAGCGGGCCTCAAAGCTCCTACGAGCAGTACTTC	CASSGPQSSYEQYF
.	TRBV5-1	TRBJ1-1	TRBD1	TGCGCCAGCAGCATACAGGGGGCGATGAACACTGAAGCTTTCTTT	CASSIQGAMNTEAFF
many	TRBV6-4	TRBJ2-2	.	TGTGCCAGCAGTGAGCTGGGGGAGACCACCGGGGAGCTGTTTTTT	CASSELGETTGELFF
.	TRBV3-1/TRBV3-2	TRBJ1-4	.	TGTGCCAGCAGCCAAGATGGCTCCTCTAATGAAAAACTGTTTTTT	CASSQDGSSNEKLFF
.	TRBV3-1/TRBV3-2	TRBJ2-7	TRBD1	TGTGCCAGCAGCCAAGGGGACAGGTACGAGCAGTACTTC	CASSQGDRYEQYF
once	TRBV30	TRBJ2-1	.	TGTGCCTGGAGCCGTGGATCAACCTACAATGAGCAGTTCTTC	CAWSRGSTYNEQFF
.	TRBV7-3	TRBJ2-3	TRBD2	TGTGCCAGCAGCTTAGAGGCTAGCGGGAGATTACAGTATTTT	CASSLEASGRLQYF
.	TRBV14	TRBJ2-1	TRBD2	TGTGCCAGCAATGTGCATCCGGCGGGAGCCAATGAGCAGTTCTTC	CASNVHPAGANEQFF
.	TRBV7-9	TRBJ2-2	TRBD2	TGTGCCAGCAGACTTCTGGCGGGAGCGAACACCGGGGAGCTGTTTTTT	CASRLLAGANTGELFF